This TCR beta chain came from a study of Ad26.COV2.S vaccination and SARS-CoV-2 variants. Assay used: immunoSEQ multiplex PCR; TCRdb lists only in-frame clones, some missing. The sample has approximately 360,000 clones; 83% are singletons. Deletions cut 4 bases from V and 2 bases from J, with 8 bases between. This CDR3 is built from 14 residues. The germline V gene encodes CDR1 KGHSH and CDR2 LQKENI. Treatment specified: around 19 received Ad26.COV2.S at low or high dose, single or two shots; roughly five received placebo; per-sample allocation not given. Day 63 after the first vaccine or placebo injection was the time point for sampling.

The V call is TRBV18, the J call TRBJ2-2; D not resolved. Sequencing was performed on peripheral blood, taken in a trial of Ad26.COV2.S vaccine versus placebo. This clonotype was sampled from a person between 18 and 60 years old who received the Ad26.COV2.S COVID-19 vaccine or a placebo. CDR3 sequence reads: CASSRERNTGELFF. CDR3 bases: TGTGCCAGCTCACGGGAACGTAACACCGGGGAGCTGTTTTTT.